Given below is one T cell receptor (beta chain) in context. Which antigen it targets is not known. No per-base quality is available; no much larger clone lies one base away. Using the deep immunoSEQ assay, TCR CDR3 regions were amplified from genomic DNA by multiplex PCR. For each cell subset, the extracted genomic DNA was distributed evenly across all wells of several immunoSEQ 96-well plates, and each plate served as one replicate. For unsorted PBMC, about 0.3 ug genomic DNA, equal to 30,000 or so T cell genomes, was loaded into each replicate PCR. Ten immunoSEQ deep assay plates were used to sequence unsorted PBMC genomic DNA. Purified libraries were measured with a Qubit 3.0 fluorometer, size-checked on a Bioanalyzer 2100, and measured again with the KAPA Library Quantification kit. Each immunoSEQ 96-well plate was sequenced on its own single-read 150-cycle Illumina NextSeq 550 flow cell. As for the authors' bioinformatics: Because only junctional sequences without quality scores were contained in the immunoSEQ output, filtering matching that applied to full-length reads could not be performed. Sequences were annotated with PyIR, a Python wrapper for IgBLAST v1.9, and V/J genes and CDR3 were assigned using IMGT germline references. Reads were removed for weak V/J assignments (E-value above 1e-6), missing CDR3, stop codons, out-of-frame junctions, or ambiguous translated residues. V3J clonotypes were defined by identical inferred V gene, J gene, and CDR3 amino acid sequence. Percentage overlap between repertoires was calculated by dividing the number of shared unique clonotypes by the size of the smaller repertoire. Repertoire richness was assessed with RTK rarefaction, the Chao1 estimator, and Recon v2.1 estimates of unobserved clonotypes. Here the immuneACCESS table is served through TCRdb, limited to in-frame sequences with V and J called. Missing clones are a known gap in these copies; in checked studies unresolved V genes cover under half, and the rest lacks a known reason. Clone size and V and J calls were adopted from that table, with D and trimming inferred from the DNA. Here the sample has approximately 480,000 clones; about three quarters occur a single time. Approximately 12% of the sample is taken by the ten largest.

The data were obtained in a study of shared clonotypes between healthy human individuals (dated by TCRdb to 2018 to 2021). A note on the overall study: A few men and two women, aged 18 to 49 years, made up the cohort. To estimate repertoire size and how much clonotype sharing occurs between individuals, the study deeply sequenced the blood TCR repertoires of roughly 5 healthy adults. To increase sequencing depth and limit assay-specific biases, TCR repertoire library preparation and sequencing were carried out by different laboratories using diverse techniques. Each donor's leukapheresis produced roughly between about 0.85 and 10 billion PBMCs. Broader findings and caveats from the paper: Pairwise subsampling indicated that sequencing depth was expected to affect the degree of clonotype sharing among donors. Sampling was restricted to blood, and TCR repertoires in tissue are likely to differ from TCR repertoires in blood. The small number of donors limited the genetic and exposure-history diversity represented.

The donors were healthy, HIV-negative adults who had no recently reported acute infections or vaccinations. All donors were Caucasian adults living in Nashville, Tennessee, USA. In the unsorted samples, roughly 90 million PBMCs were counted, and genomic DNA was extracted using the QIAamp DNA Blood Mini kit. Blood was obtained by leukapheresis, after which PBMCs were separated by Ficoll-Histopaque density gradient centrifugation and cryopreserved in liquid nitrogen vapor phase. This sequence was found in a woman aged 40 to 50 in good health. Some clones in this sample may be carry-over from other donors' samples. The sequenced material came from PBMCs.

CDR3 reads: CASRLGDEQFF. Read as DNA, the sequence is TGTGCCAGCAGGTTGGGCGATGAGCAGTTCTTC. The rearrangement combines TRBV11-2 with TRBJ2-1; too little of a D gene remains to name it. There are 11 amino acids in the CDR3, from cysteine to phenylalanine inclusive. The kept DNA is CDR3 alone, 33 bases in frame from the first base. Trimming takes 6 bases from V and 8 bases from J, and the germline ends sit 8 bases apart. According to the germline V gene, CDR1 reads SGHAT and CDR2 reads FQNNGV.